This T cell receptor (beta chain) emerged from a study of blood T cells in healthy people across ages. The second PCR ran roughly 7 to 12 cycles with a sample-barcoded 5' primer and J-beta primers. TCRdb reprocessed the 5' RACE reads with MiXCR, giving one entry per CDR3 protein. The sample shows more than 450,000 distinct CDR3 sequences, approximately 26% of them seen only once. From germline, CDR1 is KGHSH and CDR2 LQKENI. V dropped 1 base and J dropped 1 base, with 12 bases sitting between them. The CDR3 is made up of 16 amino acids. Concerning this clonotype: Its target is not known.

General study findings and limits: The study could not conclusively compare naive and antigen-experienced cells, given its unsorted PBMCs.

These same records also appear under a second study, on T cells of mothers and their children. As that study records: TCR recombination output is shaped by thymic selection similarly in related and unrelated pairs. Related mother-child pairs shared slightly more overlap than unrelated pairs, but the difference was non-significant. Persistent microchimeric T cell clones were sought, and none were detected.

Sequenced input: blood. This receptor was identified in a boy under 10 years old in good health. V usage is TRBV18 and J usage is TRBJ2-3, with D possibly TRBD2 on 6 matching bases. CDR3 protein: CASSPQSLAGTDTQYF. CDR3 nucleotides: TGTGCCAGCTCACCACAATCACTAGCCGGCACAGATACGCAGTATTTT.